The T cell receptor beta chain under discussion was sequenced for a study of T cells after posttransplantation cyclophosphamide (dated by TCRdb to between 2015 and 2016). For the study in its entirety: T cell repertoire reconstitution was tracked by TRB sequencing after myeloablative bone marrow transplantation in which posttransplantation cyclophosphamide was used as GVHD prophylaxis. Antigen receptor sequencing was done on samples from some 40 PTCy-treated patients and from approximately 16 related bone marrow donors of those patients. Blood from all 35 or so PTCy patients who had 1-year posttransplant specimens underwent TRB sequencing. TRB sequencing was also done on up to 3 additional blood samples from 2 to 5.2 years after transplant in 3 patients, and on pretransplant blood from several patients. Because TRA and TRB clonality were tightly correlated in 9 samples, subsequent TCR analyses were focused on TRB only. Public TRB sequences were checked against a database of over 3,600 sequences associated with responses to pathogens, tumor antigens, self-antigens and alloantigens. Points the paper makes about the study in general: Donor-recipient similarity was low at 1-2 months but increased during the first year, and donor CD8+ memory clones often dominated later blood repertoires. The TRB repertoires of T cells infiltrating skin or GI tract showed only limited overlap with the TRB repertoires of T cells in blood. Across the 45 to 55 patients, TRB clonality was highly associated with recipient CMV seropositivity and CMV reactivation, and diversity with PTCy was similar to that in the CNI/methotrexate controls.

TRB sequencing used genomic DNA with the immunoSEQ assay at survey resolution or the hsTCRB kit. As for the original processing: The immunoSEQ software handled initial read processing, and the LymphoSeq R package was used for repertoire analyses. For each TRB dataset, clonality was calculated as 1 minus normalized Shannon entropy, and the Gini coefficient was computed as well. To infer phenotypes in unsorted samples, TRB sequences from sorted subsets of the recipient or donor were mapped onto unsorted samples from the same recipient. What TCRdb holds here is the immuneACCESS table cut down to in-frame rearrangements. Part of the clones is not present; checked against another copy, under half of the missing clones reflect an unresolved V gene, and the others are unexplained. The DNA was the basis for D and trimming; V, J and clone size are from that table. For this sample the table gives about 6,500 clones, of which almost 85% were detected only once. The ten most abundant clones make up 25% to 30% of the sample.

As concerns this clone: Its specific antigen is unknown. No per-base quality is available; no much larger clone lies one base away.

The intended sense of this specimen's treatment or condition label: high-dose cyclophosphamide on days +3 and +4 as single-agent GVHD prophylaxis. For conditioning, the PTCy patients got busulfan and fludarabine, then a related or unrelated marrow graft, followed by cyclophosphamide on days +3 and +4. The PTCy-treated patients were enrolled in a prospective multi-institutional clinical trial. Mononuclear cells from peripheral blood and bone marrow were separated by Ficoll-Hypaque density centrifugation and then cryopreserved. CD4+ and CD8+ T cells, including naive and memory subsets, were sorted by FACS on a FACSAria II. The germline V gene encodes CDR1 MDHEN and CDR2 SYDVKM. The germline V end is reduced by 6 bases and the J end by 3 bases; junction bases left unmatched: 8. From its cysteine to its phenylalanine, the CDR3 spans 14 amino acids. Only the CDR3 part of the read is kept: 42 bases, read in frame from the first base.

The sequence is built from TRBV28 and TRBJ2-7, and 7 junction bases match TRBD1. The source material was CD8+ T cells sorted from PBMCs, sampled approximately 45 months after allogeneic stem cell transplant with posttransplant cyclophosphamide. The clonotype originates from a female patient aged 50-59 years who received an allogeneic stem cell transplant from a related donor, was CMV-positive, and had no GVHD. Some T cells may derive from the graft donor when a transplant has been performed. The CDR3 protein is CASSGRGFSYEQYF. The DNA reads TGTGCCAGCAGCGGCAGGGGGTTTAGCTACGAGCAGTACTTC.